The rows below give T cell receptor beta chains drawn from one sample of a study of blood T cells in healthy people across ages. TCRdb used MiXCR to reprocess the 5' RACE reads, holding one entry per CDR3 protein. Seen here are around 990,000 distinct CDR3 sequences, roughly 24% observed once, and the top ten hold less than 0.75%. The same data also contributed to another study, on T cells of mothers and their children.

Sequenced input: blood. Receptor source: a girl aged 2 to 10 in good health. The CDR3 runs from the conserved cysteine through the conserved F or W. The D gene is left open where the match is weak. Rows may omit the clone size; those that give it use once, few, many or a size class.

v_gene	j_gene	abundance	d_gene	CDR3aa	CDR3nt
TRBV7-6	TRBJ2-5	.	.	CASSRILNQETQYF	TGTGCCAGCAGCCGGATACTGAACCAAGAGACCCAGTACTTC
TRBV25-1	TRBJ1-1	.	.	CASAVNTEAFF	TGTGCCAGCGCGGTTAACACTGAAGCTTTCTTT
TRBV27	TRBJ2-7	few	TRBD2	CASSPHPDDLLAGGDEQYF	TGTGCCAGCAGTCCCCACCCCGATGATCTACTAGCGGGAGGTGACGAGCAGTACTTC
TRBV13	TRBJ1-2	many	.	CASSIQKYGYTF	TGTGCCAGCAGCATCCAAAAATATGGCTACACCTTC
TRBV27	TRBJ2-2	.	.	CASSFIDRGELFF	TGTGCCAGCAGTTTCATTGACCGAGGGGAGCTGTTTTTT
TRBV20-1	TRBJ2-7	.	.	CSARVEGTYEQYF	TGCAGTGCTAGAGTGGAGGGCACCTACGAGCAGTACTTC
TRBV29-1	TRBJ1-2	.	.	CSVEKGQTANYGYTF	TGCAGCGTTGAAAAAGGTCAGACAGCTAACTATGGCTACACCTTC
TRBV12-3/TRBV12-4	TRBJ2-7	many	.	CASSSTYEQYF	TGTGCCAGCAGCTCTACCTACGAGCAGTACTTC
TRBV6-6	TRBJ2-7	.	.	CASSPGAQAGSYEQYF	TGTGCCAGCAGTCCGGGGGCCCAGGCGGGGTCCTACGAGCAGTACTTC
TRBV6-2/TRBV6-3	TRBJ2-7	.	.	CASSYSRASSYEQYF	TGTGCCAGCAGTTACTCGAGGGCCAGCTCCTACGAGCAGTACTTC
TRBV29-1	TRBJ1-2	.	TRBD1	CSVESTPGTGGGYGYTF	TGCAGCGTCGAAAGTACACCTGGGACAGGTGGGGGCTATGGCTACACCTTC
TRBV6-1	TRBJ1-4	.	TRBD1	CASSDPTTGGAFREKLFF	TGTGCCAGCAGTGACCCTACTACAGGGGGCGCGTTCCGGGAAAAACTGTTTTTT
TRBV27	TRBJ2-3	.	TRBD1	CASSSGTGGWTDTQYF	TGTGCCAGCAGTTCCGGGACAGGGGGTTGGACAGATACGCAGTATTTT
TRBV11-3	TRBJ2-1	few	.	CASSLEGSHNEQFF	TGTGCCAGCAGCTTAGAAGGCTCCCACAATGAGCAGTTCTTC
TRBV29-1	TRBJ2-7	.	TRBD1	CSVFSGQGIYEQYF	TGCAGCGTTTTTTCGGGACAGGGGATCTACGAGCAGTACTTC
TRBV10-2	TRBJ2-1	few	TRBD2	CASSISPLWGGGKNEQFF	TGCGCCAGCAGTATTTCCCCTCTTTGGGGCGGGGGGAAAAATGAGCAGTTCTTC
TRBV5-1	TRBJ2-4	few	.	CASSVATNDDIQYF	TGCGCCAGCAGCGTAGCTACCAACGACGACATTCAGTACTTC
TRBV27	TRBJ2-7	.	TRBD1	CASSSDRASPYEQYF	TGTGCCAGCAGTAGCGACAGGGCCTCACCCTACGAGCAGTACTTC
TRBV12-3/TRBV12-4	TRBJ2-2	.	.	CASSSSDLSGELFF	TGTGCCAGCAGTTCCTCGGACCTATCCGGGGAGCTGTTTTTT